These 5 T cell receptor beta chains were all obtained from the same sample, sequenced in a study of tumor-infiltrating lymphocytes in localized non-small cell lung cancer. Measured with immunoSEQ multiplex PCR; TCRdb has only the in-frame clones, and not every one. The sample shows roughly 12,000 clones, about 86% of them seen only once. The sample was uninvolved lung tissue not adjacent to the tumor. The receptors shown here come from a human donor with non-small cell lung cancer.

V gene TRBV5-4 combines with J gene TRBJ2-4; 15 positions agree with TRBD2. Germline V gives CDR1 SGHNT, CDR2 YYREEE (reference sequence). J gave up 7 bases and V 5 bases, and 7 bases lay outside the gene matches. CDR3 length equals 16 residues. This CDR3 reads CASSPGLAGGLNIQYF. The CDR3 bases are TGTGCCAGCAGTCCCGGACTAGCGGGGGGGTTGAACATTCAGTACTTC.

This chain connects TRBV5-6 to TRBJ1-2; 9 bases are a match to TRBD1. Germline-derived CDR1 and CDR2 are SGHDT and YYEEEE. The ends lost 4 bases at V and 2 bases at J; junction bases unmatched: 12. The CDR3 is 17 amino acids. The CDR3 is CASSQGRPGQGNYGYTF. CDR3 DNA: TGTGCCAGCAGCCAGGGCAGGCCGGGACAGGGAAACTATGGCTACACCTTC. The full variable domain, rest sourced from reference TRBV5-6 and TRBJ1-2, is DAGVTQSPTHLIKTRGQQVTLRCSPKSGHDTVSWYQQALGQGPQFIFQYYEEEERQRGNFPDRFSGHQFPNYSSELNVNALLLGDSALYLCASSQGRPGQGNYGYTFGSGTRLTVV.

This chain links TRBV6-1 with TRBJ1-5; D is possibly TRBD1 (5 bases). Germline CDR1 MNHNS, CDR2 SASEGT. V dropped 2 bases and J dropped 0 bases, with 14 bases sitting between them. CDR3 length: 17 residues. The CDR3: CASSESYRPYSNQPQHF. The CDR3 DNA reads TGTGCCAGCAGTGAAAGTTACAGGCCTTATAGCAATCAGCCCCAGCATTTT.

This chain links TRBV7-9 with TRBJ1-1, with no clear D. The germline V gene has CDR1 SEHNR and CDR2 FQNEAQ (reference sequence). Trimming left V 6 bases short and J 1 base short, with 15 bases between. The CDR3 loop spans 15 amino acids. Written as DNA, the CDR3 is TGTGCCAGCAGGGTAGCTGGATCGGGGAACACTGAAGCTTTCTTT. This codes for CASRVAGSGNTEAFF. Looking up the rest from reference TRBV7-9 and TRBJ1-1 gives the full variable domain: DTGVSQNPRHKITKRGQNVTFRCDPISEHNRLYWYRQTLGQGPEFLTYFQNEAQLEKSRLLSDRFSAERPKGSFSTLEIQRTEQGDSAMYLCASRVAGSGNTEAFFGQGTRLTVV.

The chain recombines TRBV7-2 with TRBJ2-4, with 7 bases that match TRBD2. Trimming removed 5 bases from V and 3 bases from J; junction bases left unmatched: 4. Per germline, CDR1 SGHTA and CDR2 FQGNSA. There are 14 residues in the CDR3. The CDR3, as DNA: TGTGCCAGCAGCGCTGGGGGGGACAAAAACATTCAGTACTTC. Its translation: CASSAGGDKNIQYF.